This TCR beta chain was recovered during a study of blood T cell repertoires in COVID-19. The table came from immunoSEQ multiplex PCR; TCRdb's copy has only in-frame clones and leaves some out. The profile shows about 55,000 clones, about nine tenths of them singletons. The sequenced material came from peripheral blood. The source of this sequence is a man in his forties or fifties with acute or convalescent COVID-19.

The CDR3 DNA is TGCGCCAGCACCCCCAGAGAGGGCGCGATCGGCTACACCTTC. Translating gives CASTPREGAIGYTF. The chain has TRBV10-2 and TRBJ1-2; D gene unclear. The ends were cut back, 7 bases at V and 8 bases at J, with 20 bases in the middle. The V gene's germline CDR1 is WSHSY and CDR2 SAAADI. CDR3 length: 14 amino acids.